These T cell receptor beta chains were read from a single sample in a study of CD8+CD57+ T cells in acquired aplastic anemia. TCRdb re-called the reads with MiXCR, one entry per CDR3 protein. Of 74,000 or so distinct CDR3 sequences in the sample, approximately 50% are singletons; the top ten hold around 8.3%. Sequenced: sorted CD4+, CD8+, or CD8+CD57+ T cells (not recorded which) from PBMCs. The receptors shown here come from a human donor in good health, serving as a control. Both conserved end residues are part of each CDR3. Each record gives: V gene, CDR3 protein.

TRBV20-1,CSARPLGLEGYEQYF
TRBV12-3/TRBV12-4,CASSRYNEQFF
TRBV10-3,CATKKAGRASNTEAFF
TRBV19,CASSLTLGSETQYF
TRBV27,CASFPGGQGDYEQYF
TRBV29-1,CSVLSGGGDYTF
TRBV7-9,CASSLAHNEGQRGQQYF
TRBV7-9,CASQRITGMEQYF
TRBV20-1,CSASTEAFF
TRBV6-1,CASSELLGGTDTQYF
TRBV24-1,CATGDRGKNTDTQYF
TRBV7-9,CASSSEVPGNSPLHF
TRBV7-3,CASSLAGGLRDTQYF
TRBV10-3,CAINVDKNTEAFF
TRBV25-1,CASSDLGTGELFF
TRBV11-1,CASSVEPSGYNEQFF
TRBV2,CASASQGGTEAFF
TRBV29-1,CSALTGLGGYTF
TRBV24-1,CATSQTGTGTSYEQYF
TRBV20-1,CSASRARGYTF
TRBV4-2,CASSQTLTSGRYEQYF
TRBV19,CASSIRQANYGYTF
TRBV25-1,CASSVSGLRRHTEAFF
TRBV7-3,CATSTGQTYGYTF
TRBV15,CATSRDIGQTYEQYF
TRBV27,CASSSGTGGNQPQHF
TRBV7-7,CASTDSGSPHEQYF
TRBV20-1,CSAKGAGGYGYTF
TRBV24-1,CATRGDRENTGELFF
TRBV30,CAWRANGHDGDGYTF
TRBV24-1,CATSDSSRNGYTF
TRBV7-3,CASSRRGGNEQFF
TRBV25-1,CASSEGLAGGRRDTQYF
TRBV2,CASREGQGARETQYF
TRBV10-1,CASSGAAAGLYNEQFF
TRBV5-1,CASSLVLLSDEQYF
TRBV4-1,CASSQVWGPKETQYF
TRBV27,CASSYTSGQPYEQYF
TRBV7-9,CASSLGLASTDTQYF
TRBV25-1,CASGTGNTIYF
TRBV27,CASSLTSREGYTF
TRBV9,CASSSGQGNIQYF
TRBV5-1,CASRAAGGKETQYF
TRBV2,CASSLPETGGYTF
TRBV25-1,CASSESGYTF
TRBV27,CASGHRGTEAFF
TRBV10-2,CASSFSGGSDTQYF
TRBV7-9,CASSLPGEGGYEQYF
TRBV15,CATSSTGTFLEGGYTF
TRBV7-9,CASSLGGTGGNTIYF
TRBV2,CASRLGSYGYTF